The 9 T cell receptor beta chains below come from one sample, sequenced in a study of cytomegalovirus exposure and HLA in healthy donors. 13 Jbeta primers and 60 Vbeta primers were used for the PCR. The method was immunoSEQ multiplex PCR; TCRdb's version includes in-frame clones alone and lacks a portion of them. Of some 190,000 clones listed, roughly four fifths were seen once; the top ten hold about 3%. The sequenced sample consisted of PBMCs. The receptors shown here come from a woman in her twenties or thirties in good health and CMV-seropositive.

V usage is TRBV6-6 and J usage is TRBJ2-2; D remains unclear. Germline V gives CDR1 MNHNY, CDR2 SVGAGI (reference sequence). CDR3 length: 15 amino acids. V gave up 2 bases and J gave up 1 base, with 8 bases separating them. The CDR3 sequence: CASSYLTLNTGELFF. CDR3 DNA sequence: TGTGCCAGCAGTTACCTGACACTGAACACCGGGGAGCTGTTTTTT.

V is TRBV5-4 and J is TRBJ2-2, with 7 bases aligning to TRBD2. The CDR3 consists of 16 residues. CDR1 SGHNT and CDR2 YYREEE come from the germline V gene (reference sequence). V lost 4 bases and J lost 3; bases outside the gene matches: 9. Here the CDR3 reads CASSELAGPDTGELFF. For the CDR3, the DNA is TGTGCCAGCAGCGAATTAGCGGGTCCCGACACCGGGGAGCTGTTTTTT.

The chain carries TRBV7-8 and TRBJ2-7; 7 nucleotides line up with TRBD1. The V gene end was trimmed by 4 bases and the J gene end by 2 bases; junction bases not matched to a gene: 8. Germline loops: CDR1 SGHVS, CDR2 FQNEAQ. The CDR3 extends over 15 amino acids. CDR3 loop: CASSSAGGDPYEQYF. The CDR3 DNA follows: TGTGCCAGCAGCTCCGCAGGGGGAGACCCCTACGAGCAGTACTTC.

This sequence joins TRBV19 and TRBJ2-7, with D perhaps TRBD2 (6 bases). CDR1 is LNHDA and CDR2 is SQIVND in the germline V gene (reference sequence). This CDR3 has 14 residues. Trimming took 3 bases from V and 5 from J, leaving 14 bases between them. In DNA, the CDR3 is TGTGCCAGTAGTATGGGGGGAGGAGGGGACGAGCAGTACTTC. This encodes CASSMGGGGDEQYF.

This clone was detected only once. The chain recombines TRBV7-9 with TRBJ1-1; the D is unclear. V gave up 2 bases and J gave up 5 bases, with 6 bases separating them. The germline V gene encodes CDR1 SEHNR and CDR2 FQNEAQ (reference sequence). There are 12 residues in the CDR3. Here the CDR3 DNA reads TGTGCCAGCAGCTTACCGGGGACTGAAGCTTTCTTT. This codes for CASSLPGTEAFF.

This chain uses TRBV5-6 with TRBJ1-1; D may be TRBD1 (5 bases). CDR1 and CDR2 (germline): SGHDT, YYEEEE. This CDR3 region has 12 residues. V was cut by 4 bases and J by 1 base, with 5 bases left in between. The CDR3: CASSQGNTEAFF. In DNA, the CDR3 is TGTGCCAGCAGCCAGGGGAACACTGAAGCTTTCTTT.

This clone appeared a single time. The chain is built from TRBV11-2 and TRBJ2-7; no clear D gene. Per germline, CDR1 SGHAT and CDR2 FQNNGV. Trimming cost V 0 bases and J 2 bases, with 5 bases left between them. This CDR3 has 13 amino acids. The CDR3 DNA follows: TGTGCCAGCAGCTTAGATGGGCCCTACGAGCAGTACTTC. It yields the protein CASSLDGPYEQYF.

The V gene is TRBV2, the J gene TRBJ2-1, with 9 bases lining up with TRBD1. V lost 7 bases and J lost 7; bases outside the gene matches: 8. The CDR3 covers 14 residues. Germline lookup yields CDR1 SNHLY and CDR2 FYNNEI. The CDR3: CASISGTGNNEQFF. DNA of the CDR3: TGTGCCAGCATTAGTGGGACAGGGAATAATGAGCAGTTCTTC.

This clone is a singleton in its sample. The J gene is TRBJ1-4, the V gene TRBV6-6; tentatively, D is TRBD1 (5 bases). The CDR3 consists of 15 residues. CDR1 is MNHNY, CDR2 SVGAGI, per germline (reference sequence). V was clipped by 0 bases and J by 5 bases, with 10 bases between them. CDR3 sequence: CASSYSMGLNEKLFF. The CDR3 DNA reads as TGTGCCAGCAGTTACTCTATGGGACTAAATGAAAAACTGTTTTTT.